Shown below are 10 T cell receptor beta chains from a single sample sequenced in a study of CXCR3 chemokines and chemotherapy response in bladder cancer. TCRdb independently ran MiXCR on the PCR reads; one entry per CDR3 protein. The sample has around 1,400 distinct CDR3 sequences, roughly 6.3% seen once. This specimen was collected from a patient whose treatment included neoadjuvant chemotherapy. These receptors originate from a human donor with bladder cancer that responded to neoadjuvant chemotherapy.

By share, this clonotype ranks as large. This chain connects TRBV19 to TRBJ2-6, with D possibly TRBD1 on 5 matching bases. The CDR3 totals 16 residues. Between the trimmed V and J ends, which lost 4 bases and 0 bases, there was a span of 10 bases. Per the germline V gene, CDR1 is LNHDA and CDR2 is SQIVND (reference sequence). CDR3 DNA: TGTGCCAGTAGTAGAGACAGTAGCTCTGGGGCCAACGTCCTGACTTTC. Translated, it gives CASSRDSSSGANVLTF.

This clonotype was counted many times. The chain recombines TRBV29-1 with TRBJ2-5; 11 nucleotides match TRBD1. Trimming took 6 bases from V and 5 from J; bases not matched to a gene: 11. Germline V lookup: CDR1 SQVTM, CDR2 ANQGSEA. The CDR3 loop spans 15 amino acids. CDR3 loop: CSVEPDRGRSETQYF. The DNA for the CDR3 is TGCAGCGTGGAACCGGACAGGGGGCGATCGGAGACCCAGTACTTC.

This clonotype is large within its sample. V gene TRBV7-2 combines with J gene TRBJ1-2; 8 positions match TRBD1. The V and J ends lost 1 base and 4 bases, in that order; junction bases with no gene match: 2. The CDR3 contains 14 residues. Germline CDR1 and CDR2: SGHTA and FQGNSA. The CDR3: CASSLGQGIYGYTF. In nucleotides, the CDR3 is TGTGCCAGCAGCTTAGGACAGGGGATCTATGGCTACACCTTC.

This clonotype was counted many times. V gene TRBV14 combines with J gene TRBJ1-6, with a tentative D call TRBD1 (6 bases). Trimming left V 6 bases short and J 4 bases short, with 10 bases between. Germline loops: CDR1 SGHDN, CDR2 FVKESK. This CDR3 has 14 amino acids. DNA of the CDR3: TGTGCCAGCAGTCGCAGGGGTTATAATTCACCCCTCCACTTT. It translates to CASSRRGYNSPLHF.

This clonotype has at least ten counts. J is TRBJ1-1 and V is TRBV20-1, with TRBD1 matching 7 bases. Per the germline V gene, CDR1 is DFQATT and CDR2 is SNEGSKA (reference sequence). The length of the CDR3 is 15 residues. Trimming at V came to 1 base and at J to 7 bases, leaving 12 bases not matched to a gene. The CDR3 coding sequence is TGCAGTGCTAGAGGAGAAAGGGGGCTGGCGAGTGAAGCTTTCTTT. Residues: CSARGERGLASEAFF.

By share, this clonotype ranks as medium-sized. The chain carries TRBV19 and TRBJ2-5; D is perhaps TRBD1 (5 bases). The V end was cut by 3 bases, the J end by 4 bases, with 9 bases between. The CDR3 sequence is 13 residues long. Germline CDR1 is LNHDA and CDR2 is SQIVND (reference sequence). CDR3 in amino acids: CASSIGAGETQYF. The CDR3 region has the DNA TGTGCCAGTAGTATTGGGGCCGGAGAGACCCAGTACTTC.

In DNA, the CDR3 is TGTGCCTGGTTCCGTTGGGGTGGCGAGCAGTACTTC. Residues: CAWFRWGGEQYF. This rearrangement joins TRBV30 to TRBJ2-7; no definite D call. Germline V lookup: CDR1 GTSNPN, CDR2 SVGIG (reference sequence). Trimming left V 5 bases short and J 6 bases short, with 14 bases between. The CDR3 runs 12 residues.

This clonotype counts as medium-sized. The DNA of the CDR3 is TGTGCCAGCAGCGTAGACAGGGAATATGGCTACACCTTC. Translation: CASSVDREYGYTF. The rearrangement links TRBV6-1 to TRBJ1-2, with TRBD1 matching over 7 bases. CDR3 length: 13 residues. CDR1 and CDR2 (germline): MNHNS, SASEGT. V was clipped by 6 bases and J by 5 bases; unmatched bases: 6.

This clonotype was detected many times. The V gene is TRBV9, the J gene TRBJ1-3; 10 bases match TRBD1. After removal of 2 bases from V and 0 bases from J, the junction contained 2 bases not matched to a gene. The CDR3 is 16 residues long. Germline CDR1 is SGDLS and CDR2 is YYNGEE. This CDR3 reads CASSVDRGLSGNTIYF. In DNA, the CDR3 is TGTGCCAGCAGCGTCGACAGGGGGCTCTCTGGAAACACCATATATTTT. The entire variable domain, with the rest obtained from reference TRBV9 and TRBJ1-3, is as follows: DSGVTQTPKHLITATGQRVTLRCSPRSGDLSVYWYQQSLDQGLQFLIQYYNGEERAKGNILERFSAQQFPDLHSELNLSSLELGDSALYFCASSVDRGLSGNTIYFGEGSWLTVV.

The chain employs TRBV6-2 or TRBV6-3 and TRBJ2-7; no clear D. V was pared by 6 bases and J by 4 bases, with 16 bases between. This CDR3 spans 14 amino acids. CDR1 is MNHEY, CDR2 SVGEGT, per germline. This CDR3 reads CASRTDGVNYEQYF. CDR3 nucleotide sequence: TGTGCCAGCAGAACCGATGGGGTAAATTACGAGCAGTACTTC.